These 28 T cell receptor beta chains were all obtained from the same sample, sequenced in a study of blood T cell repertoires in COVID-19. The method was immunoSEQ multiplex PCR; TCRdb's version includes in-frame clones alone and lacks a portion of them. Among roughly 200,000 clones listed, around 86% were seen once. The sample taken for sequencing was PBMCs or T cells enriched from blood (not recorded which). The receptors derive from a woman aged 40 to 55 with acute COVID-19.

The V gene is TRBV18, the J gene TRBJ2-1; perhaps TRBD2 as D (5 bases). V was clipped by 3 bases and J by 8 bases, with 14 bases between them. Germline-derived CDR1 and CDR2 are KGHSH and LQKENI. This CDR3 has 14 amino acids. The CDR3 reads CASSPRLRADEQFF. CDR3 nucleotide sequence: TGTGCCAGCTCACCTCGACTACGAGCGGATGAGCAGTTCTTC.

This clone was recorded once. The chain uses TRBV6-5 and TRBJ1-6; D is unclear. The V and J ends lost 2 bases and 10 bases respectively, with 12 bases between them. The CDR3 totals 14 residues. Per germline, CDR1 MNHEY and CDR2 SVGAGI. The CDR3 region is CASSYGGLQSPLHF. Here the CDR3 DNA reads TGTGCCAGCAGTTACGGAGGACTCCAATCACCCCTCCACTTT.

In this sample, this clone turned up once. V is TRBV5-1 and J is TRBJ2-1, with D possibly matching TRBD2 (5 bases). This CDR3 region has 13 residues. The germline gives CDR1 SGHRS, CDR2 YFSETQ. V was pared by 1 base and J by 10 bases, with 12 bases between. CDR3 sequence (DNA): TGCGCCAGCAGCTTGAGACCCGGGAACGAGCAGTTCTTC. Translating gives CASSLRPGNEQFF.

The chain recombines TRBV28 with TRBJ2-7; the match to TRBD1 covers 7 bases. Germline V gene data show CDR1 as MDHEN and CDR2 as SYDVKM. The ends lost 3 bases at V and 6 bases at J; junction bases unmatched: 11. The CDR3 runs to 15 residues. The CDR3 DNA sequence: TGTGCCAGCAGTTTGCCCCTTTCGACAGGGAGCGAGCAGTACTTC. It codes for CASSLPLSTGSEQYF.

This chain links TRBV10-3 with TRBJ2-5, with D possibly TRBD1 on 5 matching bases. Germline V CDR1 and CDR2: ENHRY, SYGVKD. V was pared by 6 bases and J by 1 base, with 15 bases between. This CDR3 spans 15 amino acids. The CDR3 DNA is TGTGCCATCAGGACCGATAAGACAGCCCAAGAGACCCAGTACTTC. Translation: CAIRTDKTAQETQYF.

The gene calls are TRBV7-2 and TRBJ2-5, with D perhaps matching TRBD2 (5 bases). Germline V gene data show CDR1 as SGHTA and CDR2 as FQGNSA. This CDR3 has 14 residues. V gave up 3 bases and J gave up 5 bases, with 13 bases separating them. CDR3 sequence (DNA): TGTGCCAGCAGCTTCGGCGGGTTACGGGAGACCCAGTACTTC. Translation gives CASSFGGLRETQYF.

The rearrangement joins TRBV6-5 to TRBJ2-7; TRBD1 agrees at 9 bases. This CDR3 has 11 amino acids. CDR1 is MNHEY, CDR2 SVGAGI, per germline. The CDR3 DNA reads TGTGAGACAGGGGGACAATACGAGCAGTACTTC. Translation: CETGGQYEQYF.

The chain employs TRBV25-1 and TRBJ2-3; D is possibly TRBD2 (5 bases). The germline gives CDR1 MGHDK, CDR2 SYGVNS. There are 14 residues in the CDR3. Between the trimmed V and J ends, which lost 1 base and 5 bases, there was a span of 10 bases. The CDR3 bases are TGTGCCAGCAGTGAATCGAATCGGGGAGATACGCAGTATTTT. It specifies CASSESNRGDTQYF.

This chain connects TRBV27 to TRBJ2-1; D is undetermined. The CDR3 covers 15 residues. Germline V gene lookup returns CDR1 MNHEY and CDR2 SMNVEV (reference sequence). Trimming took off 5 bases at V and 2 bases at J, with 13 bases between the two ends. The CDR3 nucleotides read TGTGCCAGCAGTCGCCGCAGCGCAACCTACAATGAGCAGTTCTTC. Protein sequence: CASSRRSATYNEQFF.

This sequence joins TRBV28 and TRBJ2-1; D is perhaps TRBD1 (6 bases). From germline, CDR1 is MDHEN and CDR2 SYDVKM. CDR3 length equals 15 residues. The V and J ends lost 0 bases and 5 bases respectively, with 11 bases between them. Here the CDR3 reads CASSLWGARDNEQFF. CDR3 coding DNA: TGTGCCAGCAGTTTATGGGGGGCGAGGGACAATGAGCAGTTCTTC.

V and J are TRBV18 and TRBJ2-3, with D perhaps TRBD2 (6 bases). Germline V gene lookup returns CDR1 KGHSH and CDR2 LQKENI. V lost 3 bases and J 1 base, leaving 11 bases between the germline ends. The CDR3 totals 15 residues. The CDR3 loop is CASSPRGGGTDTQYF. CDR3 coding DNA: TGTGCCAGCTCACCGCGGGGCGGGGGCACAGATACGCAGTATTTT.

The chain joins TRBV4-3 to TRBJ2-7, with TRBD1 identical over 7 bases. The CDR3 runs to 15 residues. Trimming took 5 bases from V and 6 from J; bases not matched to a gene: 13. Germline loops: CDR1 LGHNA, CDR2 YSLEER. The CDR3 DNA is TGCGCCAGCAGCGTCTTTGTACAGGGGAGTAGCGAGCAGTACTTC. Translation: CASSVFVQGSSEQYF.

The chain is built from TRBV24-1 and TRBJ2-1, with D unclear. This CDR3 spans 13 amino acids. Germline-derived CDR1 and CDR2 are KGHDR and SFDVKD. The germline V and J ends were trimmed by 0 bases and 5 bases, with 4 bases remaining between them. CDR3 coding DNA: TGTGCCACCAGTGATTTGCTTCACAATGAGCAGTTCTTC. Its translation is CATSDLLHNEQFF.

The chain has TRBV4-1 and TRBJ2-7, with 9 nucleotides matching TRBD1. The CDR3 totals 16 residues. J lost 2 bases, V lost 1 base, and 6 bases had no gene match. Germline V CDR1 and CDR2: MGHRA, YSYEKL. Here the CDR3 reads CASSQGRTGDTYEQYF. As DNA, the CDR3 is TGCGCCAGCAGCCAAGGTAGGACAGGGGACACCTACGAGCAGTACTTC.

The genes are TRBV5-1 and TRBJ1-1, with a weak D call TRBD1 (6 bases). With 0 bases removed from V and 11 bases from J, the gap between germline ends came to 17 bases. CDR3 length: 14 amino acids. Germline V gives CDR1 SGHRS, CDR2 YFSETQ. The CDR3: CASSLAGTQGAAFF. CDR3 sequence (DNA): TGCGCCAGCAGCTTGGCCGGGACACAGGGAGCCGCTTTCTTT.

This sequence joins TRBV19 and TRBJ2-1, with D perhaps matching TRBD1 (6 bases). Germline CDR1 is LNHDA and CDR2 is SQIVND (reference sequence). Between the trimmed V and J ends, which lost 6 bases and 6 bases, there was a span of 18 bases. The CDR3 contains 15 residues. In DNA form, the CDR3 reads TGTGCCAGTAGCCGAGGGGGAGTGGGATTCAATGAGCAGTTCTTC. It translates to CASSRGGVGFNEQFF.

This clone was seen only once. The CDR3 here is CASSLKPDRFGNTIYF. The CDR3 coding sequence is TGTGCCAGCAGTCTTAAACCGGACAGGTTTGGAAACACCATATATTTT. This sequence joins TRBV28 and TRBJ1-3, with TRBD1 identical over 7 bases. Germline V gene data show CDR1 as MDHEN and CDR2 as SYDVKM. The CDR3 loop spans 16 amino acids. Unmatched junction bases numbered 10, after V lost 5 bases and J lost 3 bases. The whole variable domain, remainder taken from reference TRBV28 and TRBJ1-3, is DVKVTQSSRYLVKRTGEKVFLECVQDMDHENMFWYRQDPGLGLRLIYFSYDVKMKEKGDIPEGYSVSREKKERFSLILESASTNQTSMYLCASSLKPDRFGNTIYFGEGSWLTVV.

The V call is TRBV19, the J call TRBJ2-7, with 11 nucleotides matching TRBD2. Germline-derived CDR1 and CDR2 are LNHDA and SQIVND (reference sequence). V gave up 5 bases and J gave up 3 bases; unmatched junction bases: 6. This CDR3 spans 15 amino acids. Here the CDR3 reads CASSVTGTSGYEQYF. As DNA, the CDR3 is TGTGCCAGTAGTGTCACCGGGACTAGCGGCTACGAGCAGTACTTC.

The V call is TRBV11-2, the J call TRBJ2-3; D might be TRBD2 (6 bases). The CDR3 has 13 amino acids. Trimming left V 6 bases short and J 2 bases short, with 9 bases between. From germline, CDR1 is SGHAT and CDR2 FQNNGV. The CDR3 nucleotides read TGTGCCAGCAGAAGGACTAACACAGATACGCAGTATTTT. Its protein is CASRRTNTDTQYF.

CDR3: CASSPRGGAQDSPLHF. CDR3 DNA sequence: TGTGCCAGTAGTCCCCGGGGAGGGGCCCAGGATTCACCCCTCCACTTT. The chain has TRBV19 and TRBJ1-6, with D maybe TRBD1 (5 bases). The V and J ends lost 5 bases and 8 bases respectively, with 19 bases between them. Germline V gene data show CDR1 as LNHDA and CDR2 as SQIVND (reference sequence). The CDR3 sequence is 16 residues long.

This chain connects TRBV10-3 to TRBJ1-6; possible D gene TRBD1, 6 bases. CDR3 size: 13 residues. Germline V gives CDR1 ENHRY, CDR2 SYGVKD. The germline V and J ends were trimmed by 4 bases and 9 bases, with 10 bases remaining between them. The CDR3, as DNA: TGTGCCATCAGTGCCCTAGGGGGTTCACCCCTCCACTTT. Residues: CAISALGGSPLHF.

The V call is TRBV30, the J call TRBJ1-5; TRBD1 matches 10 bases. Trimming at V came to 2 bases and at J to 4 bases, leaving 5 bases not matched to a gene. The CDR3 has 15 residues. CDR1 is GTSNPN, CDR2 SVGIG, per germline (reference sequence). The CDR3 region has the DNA TGTGCCTGGAGTTCGGGACAGGGGACGAATCAGCCCCAGCATTTT. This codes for CAWSSGQGTNQPQHF.

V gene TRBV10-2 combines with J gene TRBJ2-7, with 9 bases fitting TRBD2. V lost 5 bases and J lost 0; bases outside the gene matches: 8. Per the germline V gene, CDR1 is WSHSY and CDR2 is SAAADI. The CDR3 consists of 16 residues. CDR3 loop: CASSLMAGGSSYEQYF. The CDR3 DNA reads TGCGCCAGCAGTCTAATGGCGGGGGGGAGCTCCTACGAGCAGTACTTC.

Written as DNA, the CDR3 is TGCGCCAGCACGACTAGCGGGAGATTCAGCACAGATACGCAGTATTTT. It codes for CASTTSGRFSTDTQYF. The chain joins TRBV5-1 to TRBJ2-3, with 12 nucleotides matching TRBD2. CDR1 SGHRS and CDR2 YFSETQ come from the germline V gene. Losses at the gene ends were 6 bases for V and 0 bases for J; bases not matched to a gene: 5. CDR3 length equals 16 residues.

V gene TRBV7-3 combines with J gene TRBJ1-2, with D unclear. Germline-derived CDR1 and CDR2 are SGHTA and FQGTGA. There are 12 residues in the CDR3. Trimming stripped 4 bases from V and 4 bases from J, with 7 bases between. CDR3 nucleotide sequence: TGTGCCAGCAGCTCCCCGGGCTATGGCTACACCTTC. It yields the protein CASSSPGYGYTF. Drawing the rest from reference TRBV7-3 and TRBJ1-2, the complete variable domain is GAGVSQTPSNKVTEKGKYVELRCDPISGHTALYWYRQSLGQGPEFLIYFQGTGAADDSGLPNDRFFAVRPEGSVSTLKIQRTERGDSAVYLCASSSPGYGYTFGSGTRLTVV.

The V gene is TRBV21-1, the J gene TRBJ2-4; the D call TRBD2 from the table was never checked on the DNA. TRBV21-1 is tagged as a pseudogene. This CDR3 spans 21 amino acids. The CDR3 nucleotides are TGTGCCAGCAGCAAAATGGACGACAGGGGACTAGCGGAGCTAGCCAAAAACATTCAGTACTTC. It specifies CASSKMDDRGLAELAKNIQYF.

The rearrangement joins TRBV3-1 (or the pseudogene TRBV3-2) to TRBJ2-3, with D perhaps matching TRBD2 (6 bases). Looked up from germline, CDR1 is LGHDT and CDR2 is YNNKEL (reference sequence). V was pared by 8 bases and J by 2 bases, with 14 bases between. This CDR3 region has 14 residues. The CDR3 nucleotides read TGTGCCAGCCAGGAACTAGCTAACACAGATACGCAGTATTTT. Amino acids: CASQELANTDTQYF.

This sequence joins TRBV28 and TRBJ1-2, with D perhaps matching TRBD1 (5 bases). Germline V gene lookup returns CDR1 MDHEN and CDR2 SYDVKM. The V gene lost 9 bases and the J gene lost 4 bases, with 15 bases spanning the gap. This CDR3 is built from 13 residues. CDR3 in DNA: TGTGCCAGTTTCTGGGAGGGGTCCTATGGCTACACCTTC. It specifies CASFWEGSYGYTF.